One T cell receptor (beta chain) is described in this entry. The antigen remains unidentified. This entry belongs to a study of shared clonotypes between healthy human individuals. General study points: On the whole, naive subsets had larger estimated richness than memory subsets had.

CD45RO-negative, CCR7-selected cells formed the naive CD8 fraction, which excluded terminally differentiated effector memory CD45RA+ cells. There are 14 residues in the CDR3. Germline V gene sequence: CDR1 LNHNV, CDR2 YYDKDF (reference sequence). V was clipped by 3 bases and J by 6 bases; unmatched bases: 4. Data came from immunoSEQ multiplex PCR; TCRdb stores just in-frame clones and leaves some out. The sample has around 2.1 million clones; 93% are singletons. This sequence joins TRBV15 and TRBJ1-5; 8 bases agree with TRBD1. Sample: naive CD8+ T cells from PBMCs. The receptor's source is a man aged 18 to 30 in good health. Some clones in this sample may be carry-over from other donors' samples. The DNA for the CDR3 is TGTGCCACCAGCAGGGACAGGGTTAGTCAGCCCCAGCATTTT. It codes for CATSRDRVSQPQHF.